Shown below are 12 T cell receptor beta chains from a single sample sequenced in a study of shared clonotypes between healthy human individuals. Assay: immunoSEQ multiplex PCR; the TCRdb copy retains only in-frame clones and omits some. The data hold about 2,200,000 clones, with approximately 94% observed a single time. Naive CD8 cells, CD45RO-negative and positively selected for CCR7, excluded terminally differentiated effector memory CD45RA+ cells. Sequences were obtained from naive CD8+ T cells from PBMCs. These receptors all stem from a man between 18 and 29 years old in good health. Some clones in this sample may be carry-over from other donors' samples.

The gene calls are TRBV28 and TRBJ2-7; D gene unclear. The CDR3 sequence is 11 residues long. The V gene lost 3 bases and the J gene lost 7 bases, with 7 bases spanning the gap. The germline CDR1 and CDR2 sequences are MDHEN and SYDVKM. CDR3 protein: CASSLLREQYF. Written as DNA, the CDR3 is TGTGCCAGCAGTTTGCTCCGGGAGCAGTACTTC.

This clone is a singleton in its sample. The CDR3 protein is CASSYFTDRGYEQYF. The DNA for the CDR3 is TGTGCCAGCAGTTACTTTACGGACAGGGGGTACGAGCAGTACTTC. The V and J genes are TRBV6-5 and TRBJ2-7; 10 bases align to TRBD1. Germline values: CDR1 MNHEY, CDR2 SVGAGI. The CDR3 spans 15 residues. The V segment lost 1 base and the J segment 4 bases; nucleotides outside the gene matches: 4.

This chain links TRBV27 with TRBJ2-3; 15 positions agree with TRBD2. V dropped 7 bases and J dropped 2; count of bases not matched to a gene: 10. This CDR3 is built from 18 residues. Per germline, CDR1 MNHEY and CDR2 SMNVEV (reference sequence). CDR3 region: CASTLGTSGRPSTDTQYF. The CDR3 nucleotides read TGTGCCAGCACCTTGGGGACTAGCGGGAGGCCTTCCACAGATACGCAGTATTTT.

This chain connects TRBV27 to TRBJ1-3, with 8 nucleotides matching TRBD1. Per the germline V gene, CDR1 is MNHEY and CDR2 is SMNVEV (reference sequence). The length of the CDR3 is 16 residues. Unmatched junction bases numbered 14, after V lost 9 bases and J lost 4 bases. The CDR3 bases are TGTGCCAGTGGGACAGGCCCACCCTGGACGGGAAACACCATATATTTT. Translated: CASGTGPPWTGNTIYF.

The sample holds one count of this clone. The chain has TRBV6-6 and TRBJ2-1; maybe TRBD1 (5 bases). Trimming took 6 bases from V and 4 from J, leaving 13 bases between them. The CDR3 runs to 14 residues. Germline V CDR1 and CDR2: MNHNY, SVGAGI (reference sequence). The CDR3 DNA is TGTGCCAGCAGCTGGAGTGACAGTTACAATGAGCAGTTCTTC. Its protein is CASSWSDSYNEQFF.

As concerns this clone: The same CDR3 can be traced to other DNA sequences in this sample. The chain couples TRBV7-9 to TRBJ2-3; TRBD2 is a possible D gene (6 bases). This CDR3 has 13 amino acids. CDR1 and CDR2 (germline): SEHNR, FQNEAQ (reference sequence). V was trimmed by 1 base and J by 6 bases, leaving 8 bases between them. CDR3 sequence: CASSLVGGDTQYF. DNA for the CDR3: TGTGCCAGCAGCTTAGTTGGGGGGGATACGCAGTATTTT.

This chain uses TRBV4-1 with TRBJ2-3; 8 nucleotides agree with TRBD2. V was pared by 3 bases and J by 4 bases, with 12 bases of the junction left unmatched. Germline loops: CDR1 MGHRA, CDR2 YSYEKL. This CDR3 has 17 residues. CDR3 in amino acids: CASSQMPPAGAADTQYF. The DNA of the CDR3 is TGCGCCAGCAGCCAGATGCCCCCAGCGGGAGCGGCAGATACGCAGTATTTT.

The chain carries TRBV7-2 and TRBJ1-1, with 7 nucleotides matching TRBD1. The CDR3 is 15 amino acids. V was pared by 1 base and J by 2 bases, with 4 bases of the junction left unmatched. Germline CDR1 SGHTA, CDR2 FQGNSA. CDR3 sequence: CASSLGVGGNTEAFF. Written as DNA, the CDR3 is TGTGCCAGCAGCTTAGGAGTAGGGGGCAACACTGAAGCTTTCTTT.

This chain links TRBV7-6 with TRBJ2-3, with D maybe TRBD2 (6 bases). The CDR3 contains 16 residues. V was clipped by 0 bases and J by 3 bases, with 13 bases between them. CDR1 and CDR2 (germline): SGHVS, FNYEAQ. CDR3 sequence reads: CASSLASGGTTDTQYF. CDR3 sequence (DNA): TGTGCCAGCAGCTTAGCTAGTGGCGGGACGACAGATACGCAGTATTTT.

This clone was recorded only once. The chain's CDR3 is CASGFRTEESNYGYTF. The CDR3 DNA follows: TGTGCTAGTGGTTTTCGTACGGAGGAATCTAACTATGGCTACACCTTC. The chain joins TRBV12-5 to TRBJ1-2; D not certain. The germline V gene encodes CDR1 LGHNT and CDR2 FRNRAP. Trimming removed 3 bases from V and 0 bases from J, with 14 bases in between. The CDR3 spans 16 residues. The full variable domain, its missing parts supplied by reference TRBV12-5 and TRBJ1-2, is DARVTQTPRHKVTEMGQEVTMRCQPILGHNTVFWYRQTMMQGLELLAYFRNRAPLDDSGMPKDRFSAEMPDATLATLKIQPSEPRDSAVYFCASGFRTEESNYGYTFGSGTRLTVV.

DNA of the CDR3: TGTGCCAGCACTTCCCCCAATGAGCAGTTCTTC. The encoded protein is CASTSPNEQFF. The chain carries TRBV27 and TRBJ2-1; D unclear. Trimming removed 7 bases from V and 6 bases from J, with 7 bases in between. Germline V gene data show CDR1 as MNHEY and CDR2 as SMNVEV (reference sequence). This CDR3 is 11 amino acids long.

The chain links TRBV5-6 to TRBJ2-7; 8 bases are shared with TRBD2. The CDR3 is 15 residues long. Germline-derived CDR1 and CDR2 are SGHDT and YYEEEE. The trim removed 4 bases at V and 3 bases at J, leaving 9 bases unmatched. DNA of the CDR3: TGTGCCAGCAGCCCCAGACTAGCGAACCTCTACGAGCAGTACTTC. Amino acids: CASSPRLANLYEQYF.